A single sample is the source of the 30 T cell receptor beta chains below, sequenced in a study of OX40 agonist ivuxolimab in advanced cancers. The repertoire was sequenced with immunoSEQ multiplex PCR; TCRdb's copy has only in-frame clones and lacks some. The data contain 70,000 to 90,000 clones, roughly 86% of them seen just once; the ten biggest clones take up approximately 8.4%. The sample was CD4+ or CD8+ T cells sorted from blood, taken in a trial of the OX40 agonist ivuxolimab. These receptors were collected from an adult with an advanced solid tumor such as melanoma, head and neck, liver or kidney cancer.

This clone was counted a single time. V and J are TRBV5-1 and TRBJ2-7; the match to TRBD1 covers 10 bases. V lost 4 bases and J lost 0; bases outside the gene matches: 4. Germline CDR1 is SGHRS and CDR2 is YFSETQ. The CDR3 sequence is 15 residues long. The CDR3: CASSLRDRGSYEQYF. CDR3 sequence (DNA): TGCGCCAGCAGCCTCCGGGACAGGGGCTCCTACGAGCAGTACTTC. The full variable domain, its missing parts supplied by reference TRBV5-1 and TRBJ2-7, is KAGVTQTPRYLIKTRGQQVTLSCSPISGHRSVSWYQQTPGQGLQFLFEYFSETQRNKGNFPGRFSGRQFSNSRSEMNVSTLELGDSALYLCASSLRDRGSYEQYFGPGTRLTVT.

The chain has TRBV29-1 and TRBJ1-1, with D hard to call. The CDR3 contains 10 residues. Germline-derived CDR1 and CDR2 are SQVTM and ANQGSEA. Trimming removed 4 bases at V and 0 bases at J, with 0 bases between. DNA for the CDR3: TGCAGCGTTGTGAACACTGAAGCTTTCTTT. This gives the protein CSVVNTEAFF.

CDR3 region: CASSPGQGPDTGELFF. The CDR3 DNA follows: TGTGCCAGCAGCCCCGGACAGGGGCCAGACACCGGGGAGCTGTTTTTT. The genes are TRBV7-9 and TRBJ2-2; 9 bases align to TRBD1. Germline V gene data show CDR1 as SEHNR and CDR2 as FQNEAQ (reference sequence). The length of the CDR3 is 16 residues. The V and J ends lost 5 bases and 3 bases, in that order; junction bases with no gene match: 7.

In this sample, this clone turned up once. The chain joins TRBV10-3 to TRBJ1-1; weak D call: TRBD1 (6 bases). V gave up 4 bases and J gave up 5 bases, with 11 bases separating them. The CDR3 has 13 residues. Germline CDR1 ENHRY, CDR2 SYGVKD. In DNA form, the CDR3 reads TGTGCCATCAGTGTCGGGGGCAGGACTGAAGCTTTCTTT. It translates to CAISVGGRTEAFF.

V is TRBV5-1 and J is TRBJ2-7, with TRBD2 matching over 8 bases. CDR3 length: 15 residues. The V gene's germline CDR1 is SGHRS and CDR2 YFSETQ. Trimming cost V 0 bases and J 3 bases; bases outside gene matches: 5. The CDR3 DNA is TGCGCCAGCAGCTTGGAACGGGAGGGCATCTACGAGCAGTACTTC. Translation gives CASSLEREGIYEQYF.

Comments on this clone: In the same sample, other DNA sequences code for this CDR3. The chain recombines TRBV7-3 with TRBJ2-1; 11 bases map to TRBD2. The J segment lost 6 bases and the V segment lost 1 base, leaving 5 bases of the junction unmatched. The CDR3 spans 16 residues. Germline V gene lookup returns CDR1 SGHTA and CDR2 FQGTGA. For the CDR3, the DNA is TGTGCCAGCAGCTTAAGGGGGACTAGCGGAGGCAATGAGCAGTTCTTC. Encoded protein: CASSLRGTSGGNEQFF.

The chain has TRBV5-8 and TRBJ2-5; D may match TRBD1 or TRBD2 (6 bases each). Per germline, CDR1 SGHTS and CDR2 YDEGEE. The CDR3 is 12 amino acids. Trimming left V 9 bases short and J 4 bases short, with 13 bases between. In nucleotides, the CDR3 is TGTGCCAACAAGAGGGGGGCAGAGACCCAGTACTTC. It translates to CANKRGAETQYF.

This chain joins TRBV15 and TRBJ1-3, with a tentative D call TRBD1 (5 bases). The CDR3 has 17 amino acids. V lost 1 base to trimming and J lost 0 bases, with 13 bases between them. The germline V gene has CDR1 LNHNV and CDR2 YYDKDF (reference sequence). The CDR3 loop is CATSRGPGTTSGNTIYF. The CDR3 DNA follows: TGTGCCACCAGCAGAGGGCCCGGGACGACCTCTGGAAACACCATATATTTT. Supplemented by reference TRBV15 and TRBJ1-3, the full variable domain reads DAMVIQNPRYQVTQFGKPVTLSCSQTLNHNVMYWYQQKSSQAPKLLFHYYDKDFNNEADTPDNFQSRRPNTSFCFLDIRSPGLGDTAMYLCATSRGPGTTSGNTIYFGEGSWLTVV.

This clone was found once. The V and J genes are TRBV14 and TRBJ1-1, with a weak D call TRBD1 (5 bases). This CDR3 has 16 residues. Trimming cost V 0 bases and J 1 base, with 12 bases left between them. Germline-derived CDR1 and CDR2 are SGHDN and FVKESK. CDR3 DNA sequence: TGTGCCAGCAGCCAAGATCTGGGGGTGGGGAACACTGAAGCTTTCTTT. Its translation is CASSQDLGVGNTEAFF.

This chain uses TRBV5-6 with TRBJ2-7; 10 nucleotides line up with TRBD1. CDR3 size: 13 residues. V shed 5 bases and J 6 bases; nucleotides not matched to a gene: 5. Germline V CDR1 and CDR2: SGHDT, YYEEEE. CDR3 sequence: CASRGQGISEQYF. Here the CDR3 DNA reads TGTGCCAGCAGGGGACAGGGGATATCCGAGCAGTACTTC. The variable domain in full, completed from reference TRBV5-6 and TRBJ2-7, reads DAGVTQSPTHLIKTRGQQVTLRCSPKSGHDTVSWYQQALGQGPQFIFQYYEEEERQRGNFPDRFSGHQFPNYSSELNVNALLLGDSALYLCASRGQGISEQYFGPGTRLTVT.

The chain recombines TRBV29-1 with TRBJ1-2; D is perhaps TRBD1 (5 bases). The CDR3 runs 14 residues. In germline, CDR1 is SQVTM, CDR2 ANQGSEA. V shed 3 bases and J shed 0 bases, with 11 bases lying between them. CDR3 sequence: CSVDRGDPNYGYTF. CDR3 DNA: TGCAGCGTTGATCGGGGGGACCCTAACTATGGCTACACCTTC.

Concerning this clone: A read error may account for a junction end that differs from germline. This chain joins TRBV10-2 and TRBJ2-5; a possible D gene is TRBD1 (5 bases). Germline CDR1 reads WSHSY; CDR2 reads SAAADI. The CDR3 contains 13 residues. The CDR3 nucleotides read TGCGCCAGCAGTTCCAGGGCACAAGTGACCCAGTACTTC. Translation: CASSSRAQVTQYF.

The chain uses TRBV30 and TRBJ1-1; D might be TRBD1 (5 bases). Germline V gene sequence: CDR1 GTSNPN, CDR2 SVGIG (reference sequence). The CDR3 is 14 residues long. V gave up 2 bases and J gave up 5 bases, with 15 bases separating them. DNA for the CDR3: TGTGCCTGGAGTCCTCTGGGGGGAAGAACTGAAGCTTTCTTT. Protein sequence: CAWSPLGGRTEAFF.

V and J are TRBV2 and TRBJ1-5; D is uncertain. V was clipped by 4 bases and J by 0 bases, with 10 bases between them. Germline V gives CDR1 SNHLY, CDR2 FYNNEI. The CDR3 covers 15 residues. CDR3: CASSAGGNSNQPQHF. In nucleotides, the CDR3 is TGTGCCAGCAGTGCGGGAGGGAATAGCAATCAGCCCCAGCATTTT.

Notes on this clone: The sample carries other DNA sequences with the same CDR3. This chain joins TRBV6-6 and TRBJ2-3, with 11 bases fitting TRBD1. The CDR3 is made up of 15 amino acids. Germline trimming cut 6 bases from V and 8 bases from J; bases unmatched to any gene: 10. Germline V CDR1 and CDR2: MNHNY, SVGAGI (reference sequence). CDR3 amino acids: CASRGTGTGGATQYF. As DNA, the CDR3 is TGTGCCAGCAGGGGGACCGGGACAGGGGGTGCTACGCAGTATTTT.

The V call is TRBV11-3, the J call TRBJ2-3; D unclear. This CDR3 has 13 amino acids. Trimming took 0 bases from V and 8 from J, leaving 9 bases between them. CDR1 SGHNT and CDR2 YENEEA come from the germline V gene. CDR3 in amino acids: CASSLDFGVTQYF. As DNA, the CDR3 is TGTGCCAGCAGCTTAGACTTTGGGGTTACGCAGTATTTT. Drawing the rest from reference TRBV11-3 and TRBJ2-3, the complete variable domain is EAGVVQSPRYKIIEKKQPVAFWCNPISGHNTLYWYLQNLGQGPELLIRYENEEAVDDSQLPKDRFSAERLKGVDSTLKIQPAELGDSAVYLCASSLDFGVTQYFGPGTRLTVL.

The rearrangement joins TRBV10-3 to TRBJ1-1, with 8 bases that match TRBD1. This CDR3 spans 17 amino acids. CDR1 ENHRY and CDR2 SYGVKD come from the germline V gene. The V gene end was trimmed by 6 bases and the J gene end by 5 bases; junction bases not matched to a gene: 17. The CDR3 DNA is TGTGCCATCAGCCCGGTCCGCCGGACAGGGAGGGAGACTGAAGCTTTCTTT. It is translated as CAISPVRRTGRETEAFF.

The gene calls are TRBV7-2 and TRBJ2-1; D is uncertain. Trimming took off 6 bases at V and 9 bases at J, with 12 bases between the two ends. The CDR3 runs to 12 residues. Germline V gives CDR1 SGHTA, CDR2 FQGNSA. Here the CDR3 DNA reads TGTGCCAGCAGTCTAGGTTGGGGTGAGCAGTTCTTC. It translates to CASSLGWGEQFF. The full variable domain, completed using reference TRBV7-2 and TRBJ2-1, is GAGVSQSPSNKVTEKGKDVELRCDPISGHTALYWYRQSLGQGLEFLIYFQGNSAPDKSGLPSDRFSAERTGGSVSTLTIQRTQQEDSAVYLCASSLGWGEQFFGPGTRLTVL.

V and J are TRBV10-2 and TRBJ2-3; D ambiguous. Germline V lookup: CDR1 WSHSY, CDR2 SAAADI. The CDR3 runs 12 residues. Between the trimmed V and J ends, which lost 2 bases and 4 bases, there was a span of 4 bases. The CDR3 region has the DNA TGCGCCAGCAGTGAGAGGTCAGATACGCAGTATTTT. Its translation: CASSERSDTQYF.

This chain links TRBV6-5 with TRBJ2-7; TRBD1 matches 10 bases. Germline CDR1 and CDR2: MNHEY and SVGAGI. V was pared by 6 bases and J by 5 bases, with 7 bases of the junction left unmatched. This CDR3 spans 14 amino acids. As DNA, the CDR3 is TGTGCCAGCAGCCGGCCGGGGACAGGGGACGAGCAGTACTTC. It specifies CASSRPGTGDEQYF.

This clone was recorded only once. The V and J genes are TRBV14 and TRBJ1-1; possible D gene TRBD1, 6 bases. Trimming took 4 bases from V and 0 from J, leaving 12 bases between them. Germline loops: CDR1 SGHDN, CDR2 FVKESK. The length of the CDR3 is 15 residues. The CDR3 sequence: CASSRRGGLNTEAFF. The DNA of the CDR3 is TGTGCCAGCAGCCGTCGTGGGGGGCTGAACACTGAAGCTTTCTTT. Using reference TRBV14 and TRBJ1-1 for the parts outside the CDR3, the full variable domain is EAGVTQFPSHSVIEKGQTVTLRCDPISGHDNLYWYRRVMGKEIKFLLHFVKESKQDESGMPNNRFLAERTGGTYSTLKVQPAELEDSGVYFCASSRRGGLNTEAFFGQGTRLTVV.

This sequence joins TRBV7-2 and TRBJ2-3; tentatively, D is TRBD1 (5 bases). The V and J ends lost 0 bases and 2 bases respectively, with 9 bases between them. The CDR3 extends over 15 amino acids. Germline V gives CDR1 SGHTA, CDR2 FQGNSA. Here the CDR3 reads CASSLAGAATDTQYF. The CDR3 nucleotides are TGTGCCAGCAGCTTAGCTGGGGCAGCCACAGATACGCAGTATTTT.

The chain uses TRBV2 and TRBJ2-1; D unresolved. The CDR3 is 15 residues long. CDR1 and CDR2 (germline): SNHLY, FYNNEI. V was shortened by 3 bases and J by 10 bases, with 19 bases between the two germline ends. The CDR3 loop reads CASSDHAGPRREQFF. The CDR3 nucleotides are TGTGCCAGCAGTGACCATGCCGGACCCCGGCGGGAGCAGTTCTTC. The full variable domain, with the rest looked up from reference TRBV2 and TRBJ2-1, is EPEVTQTPSHQVTQMGQEVILRCVPISNHLYFYWYRQILGQKVEFLVSFYNNEISEKSEIFDDQFSVERPDGSNFTLKIRSTKLEDSAMYFCASSDHAGPRREQFFGPGTRLTVL.

This chain connects TRBV28 to TRBJ2-5; possibly TRBD1 or TRBD2 for D (5 bases each). The J call is in doubt because the DNA end fits TRBJ2-7 better. CDR1 is MDHEN and CDR2 is SYDVKM in the germline V gene. The CDR3 loop spans 15 amino acids. The DNA for the CDR3 is TGTGCCAGCAGTTCACCGGGACCCGCTACCTACGAGCAGTACTTC. It translates to CASSSPGPATYEQYF.

The rearrangement joins TRBV5-5 to TRBJ2-1; tentative D call: TRBD2 (6 bases). V shed 1 base and J shed 10 bases, with 15 bases lying between them. The CDR3 has 14 residues. The germline gives CDR1 SGHKS, CDR2 YYEKEE (reference sequence). Here the CDR3 reads CASSLSSGSAEQFF. The CDR3, as DNA: TGTGCCAGCAGCTTGAGTAGCGGTTCTGCGGAGCAGTTCTTC.

This clone showed up just a few times. CDR3 coding DNA: TGTGCCAGTAGTGTGATGGACAGGACCTATGGCTACACCTTC. This codes for CASSVMDRTYGYTF. The chain joins TRBV19 to TRBJ1-2, with 7 nucleotides matching TRBD1. The V and J ends lost 5 bases and 4 bases, in that order; junction bases with no gene match: 7. The germline gives CDR1 LNHDA, CDR2 SQIVND (reference sequence). The CDR3 spans 14 residues. The entire variable domain, with the rest obtained from reference TRBV19 and TRBJ1-2, is as follows: DGGITQSPKYLFRKEGQNVTLSCEQNLNHDAMYWYRQDPGQGLRLIYYSQIVNDFQKGDIAEGYSVSREKKESFPLTVTSAQKNPTAFYLCASSVMDRTYGYTFGSGTRLTVV.

This sequence joins TRBV1 and TRBJ2-1; the table calls TRBD2, which could not be checked here. TRBV1 is assigned pseudogene status. This CDR3 contains 15 residues. CDR3 sequence: CTSSPTSGGANEQFF. The CDR3 DNA reads TGCACCAGCAGCCCGACTAGCGGGGGGGCAAATGAGCAGTTCTTC.

The chain couples TRBV18 to TRBJ2-5; D is tentatively TRBD1 or TRBD2 (7 bases each). Germline V gene data show CDR1 as KGHSH and CDR2 as LQKENI. Trimming took 3 bases from V and 4 from J, leaving 15 bases between them. This CDR3 contains 15 residues. CDR3: CASSPAGGDGETQYF. The DNA for the CDR3 is TGTGCCAGCTCACCGGCAGGGGGGGACGGAGAGACCCAGTACTTC.

The V and J genes are TRBV7-7 and TRBJ2-2; possibly TRBD1 or TRBD2 for D (5 bases each). The V gene's germline CDR1 is SSHAT and CDR2 FNYEAQ (reference sequence). V was cut by 5 bases and J by 7 bases, with 11 bases left in between. CDR3 size: 13 residues. In nucleotides, the CDR3 is TGTGCCAGCAGCCAAGAGGGGATCGGGGAGCTGTTTTTT. Translation: CASSQEGIGELFF.

The genes are TRBV5-6 and TRBJ1-5, with a tentative D call TRBD1 (6 bases). The V and J ends lost 2 bases and 5 bases respectively, with 14 bases between them. The CDR3 loop spans 15 amino acids. Germline CDR1 reads SGHDT; CDR2 reads YYEEEE. The CDR3 sequence is CASSLNGGGHQPQHF. DNA for the CDR3: TGTGCCAGCAGCTTAAATGGGGGGGGCCATCAGCCCCAGCATTTT. The full variable domain, completed using reference TRBV5-6 and TRBJ1-5, is DAGVTQSPTHLIKTRGQQVTLRCSPKSGHDTVSWYQQALGQGPQFIFQYYEEEERQRGNFPDRFSGHQFPNYSSELNVNALLLGDSALYLCASSLNGGGHQPQHFGDGTRLSIL.